The 26 T cell receptor beta chains listed next were all sequenced from one sample in a study of tumor and adjacent non-tumor tissue in lung cancer. TCRbeta libraries were built with three rounds of nested PCR, modified from ARM-PCR. TCRdb fed the multiplex PCR reads into MiXCR, producing one record per CDR3 protein. The table records almost 75,000 distinct CDR3 sequences, around 70% of them present only once. No cell sorting was done before RNA was extracted from the tissue. This non-tumor lung sample came from over 3 cm beyond the tumor edge. The sequenced sample consisted of distant non-tumor lung tissue. Every receptor here comes from a woman aged 50 to 65 with non-small cell lung cancer.

This clonotype has just one count. One junction end disagrees with the germline gene, perhaps due to a read error. The chain couples TRBV20-1 to TRBJ2-1; D might be TRBD2 (5 bases). This CDR3 spans 13 amino acids. CDR1 and CDR2 from the germline V gene are DFQATT and SNEGSKA (reference sequence). The CDR3 DNA is TGTAGTGTCGAGCGGTCTGGTGCCGATGAGCAGTTCTTC. Amino acid sequence: CSVERSGADEQFF.

This clonotype was counted a few times. An end of the junction does not agree with germline; a read error may underlie this. The chain combines TRBV5-1 with TRBJ1-1; the D is unclear. The germline V gene has CDR1 SGHRS and CDR2 YFSETQ. The CDR3 is 15 residues long. Here the CDR3 DNA reads TGCGCCAGCAGGTTGGAATACGAGGTAGGCACTGAAGCTTTCTTT. Translation: CASRLEYEVGTEAFF.

Note on this clonotype: With a much larger clone just one base away, this may be a read error. The rearrangement joins TRBV4-1 to TRBJ2-5; TRBD1 agrees at 8 bases. From germline, CDR1 is MGHRA and CDR2 YSYEKL. The CDR3 runs 16 residues. J gave up 4 bases and V 1 base, and 8 bases lay outside the gene matches. The CDR3 protein is CASSQAARGQRETQYF. CDR3 sequence (DNA): TGCGCCAGCAGCCAAGCGGCCAGGGGGCAAAGAGAGACCCAGTACTTC.

To note about this clonotype: A single base separates this from a much larger clone, so it may be a read error. This sequence joins TRBV20-1 and TRBJ2-7; D is possibly TRBD1 (6 bases). The V end was cut by 8 bases, the J end by 3 bases, with 26 bases between. The length of the CDR3 is 16 residues. Germline CDR1 is DFQATT and CDR2 is SNEGSKA (reference sequence). In DNA, the CDR3 is TGCAGTCCTCCCGCCTCAAGATTTACGGGACACTACGAGCAGTACTTC. Its translation is CSPPASRFTGHYEQYF.

With regard to this clonotype: A read error may be the cause here, since a much bigger clone is one base away. V usage is TRBV4-1 and J usage is TRBJ2-1; 8 bases fit TRBD2. The junction had 7 bases not matched to a gene; V was cut back by 2 bases and J by 4 bases. Germline V gene lookup returns CDR1 MGHRA and CDR2 YSYEKL. CDR3 length: 16 amino acids. The CDR3 reads CASSQIQREYYNEQFF. The CDR3 nucleotides read TGCGCCAGCAGCCAAATACAGCGGGAGTATTACAATGAGCAGTTCTTC.

A remark on this clonotype: Its ends do not fully match the called genes, so a read error is possible. The rearrangement uses TRBV11-1 and TRBJ2-3; TRBD1 aligns across 7 bases. CDR1 and CDR2 (germline): SGHAT, FQDESV (reference sequence). This CDR3 is built from 14 residues. The CDR3: CASSMATGADTHRF. The CDR3, as DNA: TGTGCCAGCAGCATGGCTACAGGGGCTGATACGCACCGTTTT.

A note on this clonotype: A much larger clone is a single base away; this may be a read error. This chain links TRBV12-3 or TRBV12-4 with TRBJ2-2; 7 positions agree with TRBD1. This CDR3 is built from 15 residues. Trimming cost V 6 bases and J 7 bases; bases outside gene matches: 11. This CDR3 reads CASRTDREIDGELFF. CDR3 DNA: TGTGCCAGCAGGACCGACAGGGAGATTGACGGGGAGCTGTTTTTT.

Turning to this clonotype: Given a much more abundant clone one base away, this may be a read error. This chain connects TRBV6-5 to TRBJ2-6, with 7 positions matching TRBD1. The CDR3 length is 19 residues. Germline V lookup: CDR1 MNHEY, CDR2 SVGAGI. With 7 bases clipped from V and 1 base from J, the junction kept 16 bases outside the gene matches. DNA for the CDR3: TGTGCCAGCAATCTACGACCCGGGACAGTGGGTTCTGGGGCCAACGTCCTGACTTTC. This translates into CASNLRPGTVGSGANVLTF.

In this sample, this clonotype turned up many times. V and J are TRBV6-1 and TRBJ1-5; tentative D call: TRBD1 (6 bases). V shed 3 bases and J shed 2 bases, with 14 bases lying between them. The CDR3 sequence is 16 residues long. Germline V gives CDR1 MNHNS, CDR2 SASEGT. CDR3 bases: TGTGCCAGCAGTGACAACACAGGGCCAGGCAATCAGCCCCAGCATTTT. This translates into CASSDNTGPGNQPQHF.

As concerns this clonotype: The junction and the germline gene differ at one end; a read error may be behind it. This chain connects TRBV6-1 to TRBJ2-2; D is undetermined. The CDR3 length is 14 residues. Germline loops: CDR1 MNHNS, CDR2 SASEGT. The CDR3 DNA is TGTGCCAGCAGTCCGACTCGTTACACTGGGGAGCTGTTTTTT. Residues: CASSPTRYTGELFF.

The V and J genes are TRBV28 and TRBJ2-7; D gene unclear. The CDR3 loop spans 14 amino acids. The V gene lost 2 bases and the J gene lost 5 bases, with 13 bases spanning the gap. From germline, CDR1 is MDHEN and CDR2 SYDVKM. In DNA, the CDR3 is TGTGCCAGCAGTTTAAGTGGATTTGGAGACGAGCAGTACTTC. Translating it yields CASSLSGFGDEQYF.

Comments on this clonotype: One end of the junction varies from germline; a read error may be responsible. In DNA form, the CDR3 reads TGCAGCGGAGGACTAGCCGGGGGCGCAGATACGCGGTATTTT. It yields the protein CSGGLAGGADTRYF. The chain links TRBV29-1 to TRBJ2-3; 8 bases map to TRBD2. The germline CDR1 and CDR2 sequences are SQVTM and ANQGSEA. This CDR3 is 14 amino acids long.

This clonotype was observed a handful of times. This chain's CDR3 is CASRGRGPNLSYEQYF. For the CDR3, the DNA is TGTGCCAGCCGAGGCAGGGGGCCCAATCTCTCCTACGAGCAGTACTTC. V is TRBV28 and J is TRBJ2-7, with 8 bases aligning to TRBD1. This CDR3 has 16 amino acids. Germline V gene data show CDR1 as MDHEN and CDR2 as SYDVKM. V lost 8 bases and J lost 0; bases outside the gene matches: 12.

With respect to this clonotype: At one end the junction does not follow the germline gene, possibly because of a read error. The chain joins TRBV20-1 to TRBJ1-2; the match to TRBD1 covers 9 bases. Germline lookup yields CDR1 DFQATT and CDR2 SNEGSKA (reference sequence). CDR3 length equals 17 residues. The CDR3 nucleotides are TGCTGTGCCTCGGGGACAGGGACCCGGAATTCTTACTATGGCTACACCTTC. This encodes CCASGTGTRNSYYGYTF.

To note about this clonotype: The germline gene is not matched at one end of the junction; a read error may be the cause. V is TRBV4-2 and J is TRBJ1-4; D is unclear. The germline gives CDR1 LGHNA, CDR2 YNFKEQ. The CDR3 extends over 16 amino acids. CDR3: CVSSQEQDSTDEKLFF. The CDR3 nucleotides are TGTGTCAGCAGCCAAGAGCAGGACTCAACTGATGAAAAACTGTTTTTC.

As regards this clonotype: An end of the junction differs from the germline gene, which may be a read error. V usage is TRBV4-2 and J usage is TRBJ2-3; D may correspond to TRBD1 or TRBD2 (6 bases each). The CDR3 extends over 15 amino acids. Germline-derived CDR1 and CDR2 are LGHNA and YNFKEQ. CDR3 in amino acids: CASTQYREVTDTQYF. CDR3 bases: TGTGCAAGCACCCAATACAGGGAGGTCACAGATACGCAGTATTTT.

The chain joins TRBV18 to TRBJ2-1; D not resolved. CDR1 and CDR2 from the germline V gene are KGHSH and LQKENI. The ends were cut back, 3 bases at V and 7 bases at J, with 7 bases in the middle. The CDR3 runs 12 residues. In DNA form, the CDR3 reads TGTGCCAGCTCACCGGCAGGTAATGAGCAGTTCTTC. Its translation is CASSPAGNEQFF.

About this clonotype itself: This CDR3 fails to terminate in the conserved phenylalanine or tryptophan, so it likely reflects a read error. V usage is TRBV20-1 and J usage is TRBJ1-5; 12 positions match TRBD1. CDR1 is DFQATT, CDR2 SNEGSKA, per germline (reference sequence). The CDR3 has 17 amino acids. This CDR3 reads CSAAGTGGVLSNLPQHY. The CDR3 coding sequence is TGCAGTGCTGCTGGGACAGGGGGCGTCCTGAGCAATCTGCCCCAGCATTAT.

Remarks on this clonotype: This clone may be a read error of a much larger clone one base away. The J gene is TRBJ2-7, the V gene TRBV28, with D possibly TRBD2 on 6 matching bases. The V gene lost 6 bases and the J gene lost 4 bases, with 13 bases spanning the gap. Per the germline V gene, CDR1 is MDHEN and CDR2 is SYDVKM. The CDR3 is 13 residues long. This CDR3 reads CASRTGEGYEQYF. The CDR3 coding sequence is TGTGCCAGCAGAACGGGAGAGGGTTACGAGCAGTACTTC.

Points on this clonotype: A junction boundary mismatches the germline segment, possibly from a read error. The genes are TRBV6-1 and TRBJ1-5, with unresolved D. The CDR3 loop spans 15 amino acids. Germline-derived CDR1 and CDR2 are MNHNS and SASEGT. The chain's CDR3 is CASSEYEYSNQPRHF. CDR3 in DNA: TGTGCCAGCAGTGAATATGAGTACAGCAATCAGCCCCGGCATTTT.

A word on this clonotype: A much larger clone lies one base from this, so it may be a read error. V and J are TRBV6-2 or TRBV6-3 and TRBJ2-5; 7 bases fit TRBD1. CDR1 is MNHEY, CDR2 SVGEGT, per germline. CDR3 length: 14 residues. CDR3 DNA sequence: TGTGTCAGCAGCCAACAGGGGATCCAAGAGACCCAGTACTTC. The encoded protein is CVSSQQGIQETQYF.

On this clonotype itself: A clone one base away is much larger, so this may be a read error. V gene TRBV20-1 combines with J gene TRBJ1-1; 12 bases align to TRBD1. This CDR3 is 16 amino acids long. Germline V gene data show CDR1 as DFQATT and CDR2 as SNEGSKA (reference sequence). The CDR3 DNA is TGCAATGCGGCCGGGACAGGGGGCTCTCTGAACACTGAAGCTTTCTTT. Amino acid sequence: CNAAGTGGSLNTEAFF.

Concerning this clonotype: This may arise from a read error, as a much more abundant clone is one base away. The gene calls are TRBV12-3 or TRBV12-4 and TRBJ1-6; 7 bases are shared with TRBD1. This CDR3 is built from 14 residues. CDR3 coding DNA: TGTGCCGGCAGGGAACAGGGGTATAATTCACCCCTCCACTTT. Protein: CAGREQGYNSPLHF.

This clonotype was counted many times. The CDR3 nucleotides read TGTGCCAGCAGTGACACCCCCCCCCCGGGGCCCTACGAGCAGTACTTC. Protein: CASSDTPPPGPYEQYF. The V and J genes are TRBV6-1 and TRBJ2-7; D possibly matches TRBD1 or TRBD2 (5 bases each). The CDR3 extends over 16 amino acids. The germline V gene encodes CDR1 MNHNS and CDR2 SASEGT. The ends were cut back, 3 bases at V and 2 bases at J, with 17 bases in the middle.

Details on this clonotype: A read error may be the cause here, since a much bigger clone is one base away. The missing conserved phenylalanine or tryptophan at the end of this CDR3 makes a read error likely. This sequence joins TRBV5-4 and TRBJ1-4; 10 bases fit TRBD1. The J segment lost 8 bases and the V segment lost 2 bases, leaving 6 bases of the junction unmatched. CDR3 length: 15 residues. Germline CDR1 SGHNT, CDR2 YYREEE (reference sequence). The CDR3 DNA reads TGTGCCAGCAGCTTAGGACAGGGGGGACGGGAAAAACTGTTTCTT. Protein product: CASSLGQGGREKLFL.

With regard to this clonotype: The junction departs from the called germline gene at one end, perhaps through a read error. The chain carries TRBV11-2 and TRBJ2-1; possibly TRBD2 for D (7 bases). Germline V gene lookup returns CDR1 SGHAT and CDR2 FQNNGV. This CDR3 has 15 amino acids. Here the CDR3 DNA reads TGTGCCAGCAACAAAGGGGGAGGGGACTACAATGAGCAGTCCTTC. Amino acids: CASNKGGGDYNEQSF.